This T cell receptor beta chain was identified during a study of blood T cell repertoires in COVID-19. The wider study: PBMCs, B-cell-depleted T cells, or T cells were the source of the cDNA or gDNA that made up the material.

CDR3 length equals 16 residues. V gave up 2 bases and J gave up 4 bases, with 15 bases separating them. Germline V gives CDR1 ENHRY, CDR2 SYGVKD. Some clones are missing from TCRdb's copy, which holds only in-frame ones; the method was immunoSEQ multiplex PCR. The data show approximately 100,000 clones, roughly 91% seen once. The sequencing sample was made of peripheral blood. This TCR derives from a human donor in a cohort sampled during active COVID-19. The chain carries TRBV10-3 and TRBJ2-1, with TRBD2 as a possible D gene (5 bases). DNA of the CDR3: TGTGCCATCAGTGAGCCACTTATCGGGGTTTACAATGAGCAGTTCTTC. Residues: CAISEPLIGVYNEQFF.